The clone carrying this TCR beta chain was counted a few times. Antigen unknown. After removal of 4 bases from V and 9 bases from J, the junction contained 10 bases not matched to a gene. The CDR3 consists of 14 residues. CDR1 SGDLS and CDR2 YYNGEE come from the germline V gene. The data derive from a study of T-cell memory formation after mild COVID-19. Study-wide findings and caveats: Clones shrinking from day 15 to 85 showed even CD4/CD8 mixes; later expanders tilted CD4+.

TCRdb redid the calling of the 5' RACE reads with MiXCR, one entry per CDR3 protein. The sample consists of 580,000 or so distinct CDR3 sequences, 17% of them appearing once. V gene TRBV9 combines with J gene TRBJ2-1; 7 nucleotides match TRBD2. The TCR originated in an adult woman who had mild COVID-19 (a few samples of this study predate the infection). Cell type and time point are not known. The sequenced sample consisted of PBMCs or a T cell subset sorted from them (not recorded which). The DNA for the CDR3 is TGTGCCAGCAGCCCCGGGGGGACCGTTCTTGAGCAGTTCTTC. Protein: CASSPGGTVLEQFF.